This is a list of T cell receptor beta chains from one sample in a study of blood T cell repertoires in COVID-19. Generated by immunoSEQ multiplex PCR, the TCRdb table keeps only in-frame clones and is missing some. The repertoire has under 200,000 clones, about four fifths of them found once; the top ten carry approximately 6.9%. Sequencing was performed on peripheral blood. These receptors were collected from a man aged 60 to 75 with acute or convalescent COVID-19. Each CDR3 is given with its conserved first and last residue. The order of the fields is V gene, clone size, D gene, J gene, CDR3 protein, CDR3 DNA. The D gene is left open where the match is weak. Size values are once, few and many counts, or a class for expanded clones, and some rows have none.

v_call: TRBV9
clone_size: few
d_call: NA
j_call: TRBJ2-5
cdr3_aa: CASSVEWGAGTQYF
cdr3_nt: TGTGCCAGCAGCGTAGAATGGGGAGCGGGGACCCAGTACTTC

v_call: TRBV10-2
clone_size: NA
d_call: NA
j_call: TRBJ2-2
cdr3_aa: CASRQGGTGELFF
cdr3_nt: TGCGCCAGCCGGCAGGGGGGCACCGGGGAGCTGTTTTTT

v_call: TRBV5-1
clone_size: NA
d_call: TRBD1
j_call: TRBJ1-4
cdr3_aa: CASSRDSPATNEKLFF
cdr3_nt: TGCGCCAGCAGCCGGGACAGCCCTGCAACTAATGAAAAACTGTTTTTT

v_call: TRBV5-1
clone_size: NA
d_call: TRBD1
j_call: TRBJ1-1
cdr3_aa: CASSWGTDNTEAFF
cdr3_nt: TGCGCCAGCAGCTGGGGGACAGACAACACTGAAGCTTTCTTT

v_call: TRBV6-5
clone_size: NA
d_call: TRBD1
j_call: TRBJ1-2
cdr3_aa: CASRQGTGSYGYTF
cdr3_nt: TGTGCCAGCAGACAGGGGACAGGCTCCTATGGCTACACCTTC

v_call: TRBV5-6
clone_size: NA
d_call: NA
j_call: TRBJ1-2
cdr3_aa: CASSLTGLYGYTF
cdr3_nt: TGTGCCAGCAGCTTAACAGGGTTGTACGGCTACACCTTC

v_call: TRBV7-2
clone_size: NA
d_call: TRBD1
j_call: TRBJ1-1
cdr3_aa: CASSPRTGAGTTEAFF
cdr3_nt: TGTGCCAGCAGCCCCCGGACAGGGGCTGGGACCACTGAAGCTTTCTTT

v_call: TRBV7-3
clone_size: NA
d_call: NA
j_call: TRBJ2-1
cdr3_aa: CASSFGGSNEQFF
cdr3_nt: TGTGCCAGCAGCTTTGGGGGGAGTAATGAGCAGTTCTTC

v_call: TRBV15
clone_size: NA
d_call: TRBD1
j_call: TRBJ1-5
cdr3_aa: CATSSRQGAREPQHF
cdr3_nt: TGTGCCACCAGCAGCCGACAGGGGGCGCGTGAGCCCCAGCATTTT

v_call: TRBV24-1
clone_size: NA
d_call: NA
j_call: TRBJ2-3
cdr3_aa: CATSGKAESIDTQYF
cdr3_nt: TGTGCCACCAGTGGAAAGGCGGAGTCGATAGATACGCAGTATTTT

v_call: TRBV4-3
clone_size: NA
d_call: TRBD1
j_call: TRBJ1-2
cdr3_aa: CASSQAGTGLPYGYTF
cdr3_nt: TGCGCCAGCAGCCAGGCCGGGACAGGGCTCCCCTATGGCTACACCTTC

v_call: TRBV7-6
clone_size: NA
d_call: NA
j_call: TRBJ2-3
cdr3_aa: CASSLARSGWGTDTQYF
cdr3_nt: TGTGCCAGCAGCTTAGCGCGGAGCGGGTGGGGGACAGATACGCAGTATTTT

v_call: TRBV19
clone_size: NA
d_call: NA
j_call: TRBJ1-1
cdr3_aa: CASSTGQNTEAFF
cdr3_nt: TGTGCCAGTAGTACCGGACAGAACACTGAAGCTTTCTTT

v_call: TRBV7-6
clone_size: NA
d_call: TRBD1
j_call: TRBJ2-7
cdr3_aa: CASSLEGQGVYEQYF
cdr3_nt: TGTGCCAGCAGCTTAGAGGGACAGGGGGTCTACGAGCAGTACTTC

v_call: TRBV7-8
clone_size: NA
d_call: NA
j_call: TRBJ2-2
cdr3_aa: CASSLALAAFTGELFF
cdr3_nt: TGTGCCAGCAGCTTAGCGCTAGCAGCCTTCACCGGGGAGCTGTTTTTT

v_call: TRBV29-1
clone_size: NA
d_call: TRBD2
j_call: TRBJ2-7
cdr3_aa: CSVSWTSGDYEQYF
cdr3_nt: TGCAGCGTTTCATGGACTAGCGGGGACTACGAGCAGTACTTC

v_call: TRBV15
clone_size: NA
d_call: TRBD2
j_call: TRBJ2-1
cdr3_aa: CATSRTRTSGHNEQFF
cdr3_nt: TGTGCCACCAGTAGGACCCGGACTAGCGGACACAATGAGCAGTTCTTC

v_call: TRBV5-6
clone_size: NA
d_call: NA
j_call: TRBJ1-1
cdr3_aa: CASSLVEVNTEAFF
cdr3_nt: TGTGCCAGCAGCTTGGTGGAGGTGAACACTGAAGCTTTCTTT

v_call: TRBV29-1
clone_size: once
d_call: TRBD2
j_call: TRBJ2-3
cdr3_aa: CSVEGALAGVDTQYF
cdr3_nt: TGCAGCGTTGAAGGAGCCCTAGCGGGAGTAGATACGCAGTATTTT

v_call: TRBV3-1/TRBV3-2
clone_size: NA
d_call: TRBD2
j_call: TRBJ2-2
cdr3_aa: CASSQTTSGASGELFF
cdr3_nt: TGTGCCAGCAGCCAGACGACTAGCGGGGCTTCGGGGGAGCTGTTTTTT

v_call: TRBV7-2
clone_size: NA
d_call: NA
j_call: TRBJ2-7
cdr3_aa: CASSLPSRYEQYF
cdr3_nt: TGTGCCAGCAGCCTACCCTCGCGCTACGAGCAGTACTTC